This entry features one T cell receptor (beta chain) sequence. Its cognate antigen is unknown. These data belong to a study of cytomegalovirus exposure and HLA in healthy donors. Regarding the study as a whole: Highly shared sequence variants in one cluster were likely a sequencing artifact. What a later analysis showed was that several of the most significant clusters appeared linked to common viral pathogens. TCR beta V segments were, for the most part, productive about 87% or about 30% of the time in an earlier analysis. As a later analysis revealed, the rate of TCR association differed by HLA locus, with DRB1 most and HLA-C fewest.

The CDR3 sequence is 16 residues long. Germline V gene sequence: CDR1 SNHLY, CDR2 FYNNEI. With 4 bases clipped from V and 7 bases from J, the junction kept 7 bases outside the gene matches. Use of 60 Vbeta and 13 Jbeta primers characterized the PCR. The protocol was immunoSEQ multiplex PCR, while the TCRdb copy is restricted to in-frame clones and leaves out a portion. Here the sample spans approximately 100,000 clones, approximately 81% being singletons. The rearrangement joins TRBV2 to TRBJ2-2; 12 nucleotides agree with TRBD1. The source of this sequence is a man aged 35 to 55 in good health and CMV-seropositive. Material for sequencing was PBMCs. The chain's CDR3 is CASSGRDRGRDGELFF. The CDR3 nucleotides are TGTGCCAGCAGTGGCCGGGACAGGGGGCGCGACGGGGAGCTGTTTTTT.